What follows describes a single T cell receptor (beta chain). Its binding antigen is unknown. Per-nucleotide qualities are absent, and no much larger clonotype sits a single base away. From its cysteine to its phenylalanine, the CDR3 spans 13 amino acids. Only CDR3 DNA is held: 39 bases, read in frame from base 1. Trimming leaves V shorter by 6 bases and J shorter by 5 bases, with the junction holding 4 bases beyond the gene matches. To prepare the library, PCR was applied. For sequencing, an Illumina HiSeq 2500 was employed. Molecular barcoding was employed in the preparation of TCR libraries, with unique molecular identifiers being used to normalize TCRbeta repertoire quantification. The public reads were reprocessed in TCRdb via fastp at Q25 and MiXCR, keeping in-frame beta chains. Identical CDR3 protein sequences are pooled into one entry, listed with their most common genes and DNA. A total of fewer than 250,000 distinct CDR3 sequences appear in this sample, 17% of them only once. The biggest ten clones account for about 39% of the sample.

This sample was taken from a study of T-cell reconstitution after alpha-beta-depleted transplantation in children (dated by TCRdb to 2016 to 2017). In the study overall: Using TCR repertoire profiling, the study quantitatively followed how T-cell immune reconstitution unfolded in children after TCRalphabeta/CD19-depleted allogeneic hematopoietic cell transplantation. The paper's findings and limits, for the study overall: Apparently early alphabetaT-cell count recovery about two months after transplant reportedly relied on only several hundred rapidly expanded clones derived from non-depleted graft cells. The high TCRbeta diversity at day 60 in some patients was ascribed to recipient T cells and intrathymic progenitors that had survived conditioning. Over the following months the frequencies of hyperexpanded clones went down, and after one year T-cell counts and TCRbeta diversity were mostly credited to newly produced T cells.

This specimen's treatment or condition label, interpreted: allogeneic hematopoietic cell transplantation with graft depleted of TCRalphabeta T cells and CD19 B cells. TCRalphabeta/CD19-depleted allogeneic hematopoietic cell grafts were given to the transplant recipients, all of whom were children. The sample in question was PBMCs, mostly from graft donor cells, obtained 360 days after TCRalphabeta/CD19-depleted stem cell transplant. The receptor's source is a male patient under 10 years old who had a stem cell transplant for acute lymphoblastic leukemia, so the T cells may come from the graft donor. The rearrangement joined TRBV12-3 or TRBV12-4 to TRBJ2-1, and 7 junction bases match TRBD1. The DNA sequence is given as TGTGCCAGCAGAGGGACAGCTGACAATGAGCAGTTCTTC. It codes for CASRGTADNEQFF.